The 14 T cell receptor beta chains reported below all come from one sample, sequenced in a study of blood T cell repertoires in COVID-19 (dated by TCRdb to 2018 to 2021). Receptor amplification or capture employed the immunoSEQ multiplex PCR assay. The table comes from immuneACCESS by way of TCRdb, which keeps in-frame sequences with V and J called. Part of the clones is missing from these tables; in studies checked, under half for an unresolved V gene and the rest for unknown reasons. The table for this sample lists under 200,000 clones; less than 90% of them were counted only once. More than 6.5% of the sample is taken by the ten largest. The material sequenced was PBMCs or T cells enriched from blood (not recorded which). Source of these receptors: a woman aged 45-65 years who had recovered from COVID-19.

The CDR3 loop reads CASSLVGRGIAKNIQYF. CDR3 in DNA: TGTGCCAGCAGCTTAGTCGGGAGGGGGATAGCCAAAAACATTCAGTACTTC. The J gene is TRBJ2-4, the V gene TRBV7-2; 8 bases map to TRBD2. The CDR3 totals 17 residues. V lost 1 base and J lost 0; bases outside the gene matches: 5. From germline, CDR1 is SGHTA and CDR2 FQGNSA.

The rearrangement joins TRBV4-1 to TRBJ2-1; D possibly corresponds to TRBD1 (6 bases). CDR3 length: 17 amino acids. The V gene's germline CDR1 is MGHRA and CDR2 YSYEKL. V was trimmed by 2 bases and J by 0 bases, leaving 14 bases between them. CDR3 bases: TGCGCCAGCAGCCAACGTACGCTAGGGGGCTCCTACAATGAGCAGTTCTTC. Its protein product is CASSQRTLGGSYNEQFF.

V and J are TRBV7-8 and TRBJ1-5; a possible D gene is TRBD1 (5 bases). The CDR3 spans 17 residues. V was clipped by 5 bases and J by 2 bases, with 19 bases between them. Germline V lookup: CDR1 SGHVS, CDR2 FQNEAQ. The CDR3: CASSPPQGPQRNQPQHF. DNA of the CDR3: TGTGCCAGCAGCCCCCCCCAGGGCCCTCAACGCAATCAGCCCCAGCATTTT. Based on the CDR3 plus reference TRBV7-8 and TRBJ1-5, the full variable domain is GAGVSQSPRYKVAKRGQDVALRCDPISGHVSLFWYQQALGQGPEFLTYFQNEAQLDKSGLPSDRFFAERPEGSVSTLKIQRTQQEDSAVYLCASSPPQGPQRNQPQHFGDGTRLSIL.

This chain uses TRBV2 with TRBJ2-2, with D possibly TRBD2 on 5 matching bases. Germline V lookup: CDR1 SNHLY, CDR2 FYNNEI. The CDR3 is made up of 14 amino acids. V was trimmed by 4 bases and J by 2 bases, leaving 8 bases between them. The CDR3 coding sequence is TGTGCCAGCAGTGGGACTTTTAACACCGGGGAGCTGTTTTTT. The encoded protein is CASSGTFNTGELFF.

This rearrangement joins TRBV19 to TRBJ1-1; 10 bases are a match to TRBD1. J was trimmed by 4 bases and V by 5 bases; bases with no gene match: 19. Germline V CDR1 and CDR2: LNHDA, SQIVND (reference sequence). CDR3 length: 19 amino acids. The chain's CDR3 is CASSVLRDRGFIWATEAFF. The CDR3 DNA reads as TGTGCCAGTAGTGTTCTCCGGGACAGGGGATTCATTTGGGCCACTGAAGCTTTCTTT. Together with reference TRBV19 and TRBJ1-1, the CDR3 gives the full variable domain: DGGITQSPKYLFRKEGQNVTLSCEQNLNHDAMYWYRQDPGQGLRLIYYSQIVNDFQKGDIAEGYSVSREKKESFPLTVTSAQKNPTAFYLCASSVLRDRGFIWATEAFFGQGTRLTVV.

The CDR3 loop is CASSPRISGRGTDTQYF. In DNA, the CDR3 is TGTGCCAGCAGCCCCCGGATTAGCGGGAGAGGGACAGATACGCAGTATTTT. J is TRBJ2-3 and V is TRBV7-2, with 9 bases lining up with TRBD2. Germline assignment: CDR1 SGHTA and CDR2 FQGNSA. With 5 bases clipped from V and 3 bases from J, the junction kept 12 bases outside the gene matches. The CDR3 extends over 17 amino acids. The full variable domain, with the rest looked up from reference TRBV7-2 and TRBJ2-3, is GAGVSQSPSNKVTEKGKDVELRCDPISGHTALYWYRQSLGQGLEFLIYFQGNSAPDKSGLPSDRFSAERTGGSVSTLTIQRTQQEDSAVYLCASSPRISGRGTDTQYFGPGTRLTVL.

The chain combines TRBV30 with TRBJ1-2; perhaps TRBD1 as D (5 bases). The CDR3 sequence is 13 residues long. From germline, CDR1 is GTSNPN and CDR2 SVGIG (reference sequence). Deletions cut 4 bases from V and 4 bases from J, with 13 bases between. The CDR3 here is CAWMTTGGYGYTF. CDR3 nucleotide sequence: TGTGCCTGGATGACTACGGGGGGCTATGGCTACACCTTC.

The V gene is TRBV5-1, the J gene TRBJ1-2, with a possible D match to TRBD1 (6 bases). The CDR3 has 14 amino acids. V gave up 7 bases and J gave up 3 bases, with 16 bases separating them. Germline values: CDR1 SGHRS, CDR2 YFSETQ. Written as DNA, the CDR3 is TGCGCCAGCGGGGAGGGGACAACGGACTATGGCTACACCTTC. Protein sequence: CASGEGTTDYGYTF. Full variable domain (remainder filled in from reference TRBV5-1 and TRBJ1-2): KAGVTQTPRYLIKTRGQQVTLSCSPISGHRSVSWYQQTPGQGLQFLFEYFSETQRNKGNFPGRFSGRQFSNSRSEMNVSTLELGDSALYLCASGEGTTDYGYTFGSGTRLTVV.

The chain uses TRBV19 and TRBJ2-1, with 11 positions matching TRBD2. The J segment lost 2 bases and the V segment lost 6 bases, leaving 3 bases of the junction unmatched. This CDR3 spans 15 amino acids. The germline gives CDR1 LNHDA, CDR2 SQIVND (reference sequence). The CDR3 DNA follows: TGTGCCAGTAGAGAGACTAGCGGGACCTACAATGAGCAGTTCTTC. The encoded protein is CASRETSGTYNEQFF. The full variable domain, its missing parts supplied by reference TRBV19 and TRBJ2-1, is DGGITQSPKYLFRKEGQNVTLSCEQNLNHDAMYWYRQDPGQGLRLIYYSQIVNDFQKGDIAEGYSVSREKKESFPLTVTSAQKNPTAFYLCASRETSGTYNEQFFGPGTRLTVL.

CDR3 in amino acids: CASSQRLVYTDTQYF. In nucleotides, the CDR3 is TGTGCCAGCAGTCAAAGACTAGTCTACACAGATACGCAGTATTTT. The chain uses TRBV27 and TRBJ2-3; perhaps TRBD2 as D (6 bases). The CDR3 extends over 15 amino acids. V lost 5 bases and J lost 2, with 14 bases in between. The germline V gene has CDR1 MNHEY and CDR2 SMNVEV (reference sequence).

This sequence joins TRBV7-6 and TRBJ2-7; the D gene is possibly TRBD2 (7 bases). The CDR3 spans 14 residues. The ends were cut back, 0 bases at V and 5 bases at J, with 11 bases in the middle. CDR1 is SGHVS and CDR2 is FNYEAQ in the germline V gene. Written as DNA, the CDR3 is TGTGCCAGCAGCTTAGCGGGGGGGCTGAACGAGCAGTACTTC. It translates to CASSLAGGLNEQYF.

The rearrangement uses TRBV7-8 and TRBJ2-3; possible D gene TRBD2, 6 bases. Looked up from germline, CDR1 is SGHVS and CDR2 is FQNEAQ. Trimming removed 1 base at V and 4 bases at J, with 9 bases between. CDR3 size: 14 residues. The CDR3 loop is CASSLDGGPDTQYF. CDR3 DNA sequence: TGTGCCAGCAGCTTAGATGGAGGGCCAGATACGCAGTATTTT.

This rearrangement joins TRBV19 to TRBJ2-1; 10 bases agree with TRBD2. The junction had 8 bases not matched to a gene; V was cut back by 2 bases and J by 7 bases. The CDR3 totals 16 residues. Germline lookup yields CDR1 LNHDA and CDR2 SQIVND (reference sequence). The CDR3 is CASSISLAGVRNEQFF. CDR3 bases: TGTGCCAGTAGTATATCGCTAGCGGGAGTAAGGAATGAGCAGTTCTTC.

The V call is TRBV4-1, the J call TRBJ2-2; 7 bases align to TRBD2. This CDR3 region has 18 residues. Losses at the gene ends were 0 bases for V and 0 bases for J; bases not matched to a gene: 7. Germline assignment: CDR1 MGHRA and CDR2 YSYEKL. The CDR3 sequence: CASSQEPIAGPNTGELFF. The CDR3 DNA is TGCGCCAGCAGCCAAGAACCGATAGCGGGTCCGAACACCGGGGAGCTGTTTTTT.